The T cell receptor (beta chain) under discussion was sequenced for a study of Tregs in tolerant kidney transplant recipients. CDR1 is MGHRA, CDR2 YSYEKL, per germline. CDR3 length equals 18 residues. Recipients received nonmyeloablative bone marrow transplants from related graft donors, with transient mixed chimerism. Assay used: immunoSEQ multiplex PCR; TCRdb lists only in-frame clones, some missing. The profile covers tens of thousands of clones, with 93% appearing a single time and around 1.5% taken by the ten largest. As concerns this clone: The antigen remains undetermined.

Study findings and constraints: Activated donor B cell expansion appeared to reveal the most relevant donor-specific TCRbeta repertoire. In tolerant patients, donor-specific Tregs outgrew total Tregs, suggesting antigen-driven expansion. Changing PCR primers prevented nucleotide comparison between some patients' samples.

The clonotype comes from a human patient who received a combined kidney and bone marrow transplant. A subset of T cells may come from the graft donor. This specimen consisted of CD4+ T cells from blood (PBMCs), obtained 12 months after the transplant. J is TRBJ2-5 and V is TRBV4-1; 7 bases align to TRBD1. The J call is in doubt because the DNA end fits TRBJ2-7 better. The DNA of the CDR3 is TGCGCCAGCAGCTCAGCCTGGGGGACAGCCCCTCCGGGATACGAGCAGTACTTC. Translated, it gives CASSSAWGTAPPGYEQYF.